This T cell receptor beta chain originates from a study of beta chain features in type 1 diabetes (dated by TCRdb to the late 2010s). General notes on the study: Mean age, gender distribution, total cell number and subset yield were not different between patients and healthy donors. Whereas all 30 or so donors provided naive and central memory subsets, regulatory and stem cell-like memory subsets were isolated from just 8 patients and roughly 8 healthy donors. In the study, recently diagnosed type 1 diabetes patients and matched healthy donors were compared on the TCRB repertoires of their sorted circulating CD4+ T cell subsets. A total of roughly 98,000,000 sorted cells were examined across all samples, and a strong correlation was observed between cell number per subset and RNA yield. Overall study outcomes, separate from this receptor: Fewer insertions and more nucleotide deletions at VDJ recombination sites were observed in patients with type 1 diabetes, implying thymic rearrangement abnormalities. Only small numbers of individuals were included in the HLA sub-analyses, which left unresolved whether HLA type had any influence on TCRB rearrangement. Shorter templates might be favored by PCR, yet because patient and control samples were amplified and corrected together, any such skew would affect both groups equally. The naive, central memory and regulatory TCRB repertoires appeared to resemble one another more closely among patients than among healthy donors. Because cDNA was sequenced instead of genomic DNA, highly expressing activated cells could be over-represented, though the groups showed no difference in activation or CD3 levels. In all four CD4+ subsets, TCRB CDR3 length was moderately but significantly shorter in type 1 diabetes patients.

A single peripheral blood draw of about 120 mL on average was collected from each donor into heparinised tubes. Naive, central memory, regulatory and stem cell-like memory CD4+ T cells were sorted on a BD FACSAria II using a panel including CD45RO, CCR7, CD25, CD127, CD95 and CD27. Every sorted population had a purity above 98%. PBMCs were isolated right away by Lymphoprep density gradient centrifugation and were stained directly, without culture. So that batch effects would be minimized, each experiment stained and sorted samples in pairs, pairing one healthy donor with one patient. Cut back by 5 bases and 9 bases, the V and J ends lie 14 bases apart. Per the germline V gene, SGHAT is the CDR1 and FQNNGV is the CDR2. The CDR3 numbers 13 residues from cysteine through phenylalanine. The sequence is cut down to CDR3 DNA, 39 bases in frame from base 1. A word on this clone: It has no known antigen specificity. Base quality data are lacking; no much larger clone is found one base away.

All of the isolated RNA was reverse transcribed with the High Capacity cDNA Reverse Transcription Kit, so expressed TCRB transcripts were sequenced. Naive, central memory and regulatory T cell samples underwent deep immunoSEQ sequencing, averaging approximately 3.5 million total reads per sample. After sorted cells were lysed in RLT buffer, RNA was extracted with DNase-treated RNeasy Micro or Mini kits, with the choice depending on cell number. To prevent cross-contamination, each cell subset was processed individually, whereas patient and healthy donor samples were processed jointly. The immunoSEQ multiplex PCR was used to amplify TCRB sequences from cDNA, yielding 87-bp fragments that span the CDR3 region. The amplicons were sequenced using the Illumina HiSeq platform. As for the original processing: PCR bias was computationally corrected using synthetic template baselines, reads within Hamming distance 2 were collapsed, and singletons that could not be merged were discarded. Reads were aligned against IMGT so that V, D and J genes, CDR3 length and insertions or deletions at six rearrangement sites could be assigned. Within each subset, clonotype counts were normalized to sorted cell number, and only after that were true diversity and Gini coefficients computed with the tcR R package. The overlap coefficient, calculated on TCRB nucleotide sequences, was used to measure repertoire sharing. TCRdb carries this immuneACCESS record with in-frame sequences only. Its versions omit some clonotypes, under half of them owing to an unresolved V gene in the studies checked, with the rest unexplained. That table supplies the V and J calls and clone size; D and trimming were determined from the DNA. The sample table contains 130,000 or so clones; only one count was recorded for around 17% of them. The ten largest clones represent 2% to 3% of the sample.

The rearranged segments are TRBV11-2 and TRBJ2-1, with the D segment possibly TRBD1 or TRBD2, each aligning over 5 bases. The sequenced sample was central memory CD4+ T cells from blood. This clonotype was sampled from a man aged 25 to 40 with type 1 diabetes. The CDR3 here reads CASSLRGFAEQFF. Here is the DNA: TGTGCCAGCAGCCTTCGGGGCTTCGCTGAGCAGTTCTTC.